Sequencing of this TCR beta chain was carried out in a study of blood T cell repertoires in COVID-19. Study background: There were acute and convalescent COVID-19 samples, and they came from the United States, Italy and Spain. From T cells, B-cell-depleted T cells, or PBMCs came the material, which was cDNA or gDNA.

Original processing notes: Estimates of nucleated cell counts were drawn from the amplification of reference gene primers. The repertoire was sequenced with immunoSEQ multiplex PCR; TCRdb's copy has only in-frame clones and lacks some. V and J calls and clone size are copied from that table; D and trimming were computed from the DNA. The table has approximately 190,000 clones, approximately 91% seen once. J was trimmed by 0 bases and V by 4 bases; bases with no gene match: 2. The CDR3 runs to 14 residues. From germline, CDR1 is SGHTA and CDR2 FQGTGA. This receptor was taken from a woman between 40 and 50 years old who had recovered from COVID-19. The chain links TRBV7-3 to TRBJ1-1; 7 bases are a match to TRBD1. Sequencing was performed on peripheral blood. The DNA for the CDR3 is TGTGCCAGCAGCTCGGGACAGATGAACACTGAAGCTTTCTTT. Protein: CASSSGQMNTEAFF.